Listed below are T cell receptor beta chains from one sample, sequenced in a study of T-cell reconstitution after alpha-beta-depleted transplantation in children. TCRdb passed the PCR reads through MiXCR, listing each CDR3 protein once. The sample includes some 200,000 distinct CDR3 sequences, around 9.7% of them seen just once. The sample here was PBMCs from the stem cell graft donor, taken from the stem cell graft. The receptors were sampled from a human donor who donated a stem cell graft to a child with SCID. CDR3s include the opening cysteine and the closing phenylalanine or tryptophan. Fields, in order: D gene, V gene, J gene, clone size, CDR3 protein, CDR3 DNA. D genes are given only for firm matches. Rows may omit the clone size; those that give it use once, few, many or a size class.

d_gene: -
v_gene: TRBV9
j_gene: TRBJ1-6
abundance: many
CDR3aa: CASSVAQGGSPLHF
CDR3nt: TGTGCCAGCAGCGTAGCCCAGGGAGGATCACCCCTCCACTTT

d_gene: -
v_gene: TRBV5-1
j_gene: TRBJ1-1
abundance: -
CDR3aa: CASRTDTTLGEAFF
CDR3nt: TGCGCCAGCAGGACCGACACTACCCTAGGGGAAGCTTTCTTT

d_gene: -
v_gene: TRBV5-4
j_gene: TRBJ2-2
abundance: few
CDR3aa: CASSLRQSGELFF
CDR3nt: TGTGCCAGCAGCTTGAGGCAATCCGGGGAGCTGTTTTTT

d_gene: TRBD1
v_gene: TRBV27
j_gene: TRBJ2-1
abundance: many
CDR3aa: CASKLGGLFYNEQFF
CDR3nt: TGTGCCAGCAAGTTAGGGGGCCTTTTCTACAATGAGCAGTTCTTC

d_gene: -
v_gene: TRBV5-1
j_gene: TRBJ2-1
abundance: many
CDR3aa: CASSPGLQVMKNEQFF
CDR3nt: TGCGCCAGCAGCCCCGGTTTGCAGGTTATGAAGAATGAGCAGTTCTTC

d_gene: -
v_gene: TRBV5-6
j_gene: TRBJ1-4
abundance: many
CDR3aa: CASSPAAGVEKLFF
CDR3nt: TGTGCCAGCAGCCCAGCGGCAGGGGTTGAAAAACTGTTTTTT

d_gene: -
v_gene: TRBV20-1
j_gene: TRBJ1-6
abundance: -
CDR3aa: CSASSLMMQGMHNSPLHF
CDR3nt: TGCAGTGCTAGCTCCCTAATGATGCAGGGGATGCATAATTCACCCCTCCACTTT

d_gene: TRBD1
v_gene: TRBV20-1
j_gene: TRBJ1-5
abundance: many
CDR3aa: CSVQRPDRELYSNQPQHF
CDR3nt: TGCAGTGTCCAGAGACCCGACAGGGAACTTTATAGCAATCAGCCCCAGCATTTT

d_gene: -
v_gene: TRBV28
j_gene: TRBJ2-3
abundance: many
CDR3aa: CASSLRRHIPHTDTQYF
CDR3nt: TGTGCCAGCAGTTTGAGGCGCCATATACCCCACACAGATACGCAGTATTTT

d_gene: -
v_gene: TRBV7-2
j_gene: TRBJ1-4
abundance: many
CDR3aa: CASSGDTIGRGLFF
CDR3nt: TGTGCCAGCAGCGGGGACACGATTGGGCGCGGACTGTTTTTT

d_gene: -
v_gene: TRBV5-4
j_gene: TRBJ1-2
abundance: many
CDR3aa: CASRYREAYGYTF
CDR3nt: TGTGCCAGCCGCTACAGGGAGGCCTATGGCTACACCTTC

d_gene: TRBD1
v_gene: TRBV7-9
j_gene: TRBJ1-2
abundance: many
CDR3aa: CASSQGTVYGYTF
CDR3nt: TGTGCCAGCAGCCAAGGGACAGTCTATGGCTACACCTTC

d_gene: TRBD2
v_gene: TRBV5-1
j_gene: TRBJ2-3
abundance: many
CDR3aa: CASSRLAGNTDTQYF
CDR3nt: TGCGCCAGCAGCCGACTAGCGGGGAACACAGATACGCAGTATTTT

d_gene: TRBD2
v_gene: TRBV12-3/TRBV12-4
j_gene: TRBJ2-1
abundance: many
CDR3aa: CASRNGTSGAPGNEQFF
CDR3nt: TGTGCCAGCAGGAACGGGACTAGCGGGGCACCGGGGAATGAGCAGTTCTTC

d_gene: -
v_gene: TRBV6-1
j_gene: TRBJ1-1
abundance: many
CDR3aa: CASSRAKNMNTEAFF
CDR3nt: TGTGCCAGCAGTCGGGCTAAAAATATGAACACTGAAGCTTTCTTT